The 27 T cell receptor beta chains listed next were all sequenced from one sample in a study of T cell repertoires in cytomegalovirus infection. TCRdb reanalysed the reads using MiXCR and keeps one entry per CDR3 protein. In the table there are hundreds of thousands of distinct CDR3 sequences, more than 9% of which are singletons. The sample taken for sequencing was PBMCs. The receptors come from a human donor in good health (CMV status not recorded). Some clones in this sample may be carry-over from other donors' samples.

This chain links TRBV28 with TRBJ1-1; possible D gene TRBD1, 5 bases. Germline values: CDR1 MDHEN, CDR2 SYDVKM. The CDR3 runs 14 residues. The V gene lost 4 bases and the J gene lost 1 base, with 10 bases spanning the gap. CDR3 loop: CASSYRQRNTEAFF. CDR3 DNA: TGTGCCAGCAGTTATAGACAGAGGAACACTGAAGCTTTCTTT.

In its sample, this clonotype was seen many times. V is TRBV7-2 and J is TRBJ1-5, with D perhaps matching TRBD1 (5 bases). Per the germline V gene, CDR1 is SGHTA and CDR2 is FQGNSA. CDR3 length: 15 amino acids. Between the trimmed V and J ends, which lost 6 bases and 1 base, there was a span of 13 bases. The CDR3 spells CASSIMWGSNQPQHF. As DNA, the CDR3 is TGTGCCAGCAGTATCATGTGGGGGAGCAATCAGCCCCAGCATTTT.

This clonotype was seen at least ten times. CDR3 amino acids: CASSSGTDYYGYTF. The CDR3 coding sequence is TGTGCCAGCAGTTCGGGGACAGACTACTATGGCTACACCTTC. This rearrangement joins TRBV12-3 or TRBV12-4 to TRBJ1-2; 7 positions agree with TRBD1. V dropped 4 bases and J dropped 3; count of bases not matched to a gene: 5. The CDR3 length is 14 residues.

The V call is TRBV10-1, the J call TRBJ2-5; a possible D gene is TRBD1 (6 bases). The germline V gene has CDR1 WNHNN and CDR2 SYGVQD (reference sequence). Trimming took off 2 bases at V and 5 bases at J, with 12 bases between the two ends. The CDR3 totals 14 residues. CDR3 amino acids: CASSEGRGSETQYF. CDR3 DNA sequence: TGCGCCAGCAGTGAGGGCAGGGGAAGCGAGACCCAGTACTTC.

V gene TRBV11-2 combines with J gene TRBJ1-5; 8 bases are shared with TRBD1. This CDR3 is 14 amino acids long. Trimming at V came to 4 bases and at J to 1 base, leaving 0 bases not matched to a gene. Germline V gives CDR1 SGHAT, CDR2 FQNNGV. The DNA for the CDR3 is TGTGCCAGCAGCTGGACAGGGAGCAATCAGCCCCAGCATTTT. Translated: CASSWTGSNQPQHF.

The CDR3 DNA sequence: TGCGCCGGAATTCAAAGACGAGGGCATGAAGAGACCCAGTACTTC. Translation: CAGIQRRGHEETQYF. This rearrangement joins TRBV23-1 to TRBJ2-5; D may be TRBD2 (5 bases). TRBV23-1 is given ORF status, its function remaining uncertain. Trimming took 11 bases from V and 3 from J, leaving 22 bases between them. CDR3 length: 15 amino acids.

This clonotype showed up just a few times. This chain connects TRBV5-6 to TRBJ1-2; weak D call: TRBD1 (5 bases). CDR1 is SGHDT, CDR2 YYEEEE, per germline. Between the trimmed V and J ends, which lost 2 bases and 2 bases, there was a span of 13 bases. CDR3 size: 15 residues. The DNA of the CDR3 is TGTGCCAGCAGCTTCCTGCTTTGGGGGAACTATGGCTACACCTTC. It is translated as CASSFLLWGNYGYTF.

V and J are TRBV20-1 and TRBJ1-3, with TRBD1 matching over 7 bases. The CDR3 sequence is 13 residues long. CDR1 and CDR2 from the germline V gene are DFQATT and SNEGSKA (reference sequence). V gave up 2 bases and J gave up 8 bases; unmatched junction bases: 6. The CDR3 sequence is CSARLVQGDTIYF. As DNA, the CDR3 is TGCAGTGCTAGATTGGTTCAGGGGGACACCATATATTTT.

This rearrangement joins TRBV6-1 to TRBJ2-7, with 9 positions matching TRBD1. The CDR3 extends over 16 amino acids. V lost 2 bases, J lost 2 bases, and 7 bases stayed unmatched. The germline V gene encodes CDR1 MNHNS and CDR2 SASEGT. CDR3 nucleotide sequence: TGTGCCAGCAGTGAAACGGACAGGGGCTTCGCCTACGAGCAGTACTTC. This sequence encodes CASSETDRGFAYEQYF.

This clonotype was detected ten times or more. The chain joins TRBV7-2 to TRBJ2-2; D gene unclear. The length of the CDR3 is 13 residues. CDR1 is SGHTA, CDR2 FQGNSA, per germline. Trimming took 4 bases from V and 7 from J, leaving 10 bases between them. As DNA, the CDR3 is TGTGCCAGCAGCTACAACCTCGGCGGGGAGCTGTTTTTT. Translated: CASSYNLGGELFF.

The V call is TRBV12-3 or TRBV12-4, the J call TRBJ2-2, with TRBD2 matching 7 bases. Unmatched junction bases numbered 2, after V lost 3 bases and J lost 4 bases. The CDR3 length is 14 residues. The CDR3 DNA sequence: TGTGCCAGCAGTTTGGGACTACCCACCGGGGAGCTGTTTTTT. Residues: CASSLGLPTGELFF.

This clonotype has only a few counts. The gene calls are TRBV4-3 and TRBJ2-7; maybe TRBD2 (6 bases). Per the germline V gene, CDR1 is LGHNA and CDR2 is YSLEER. The ends were cut back, 0 bases at V and 7 bases at J, with 16 bases in the middle. The CDR3 is 15 residues long. The CDR3, as DNA: TGCGCCAGCAGCCAAGAGGGGCCGGGGGTAGGGGAGCAGTACTTC. Translating it yields CASSQEGPGVGEQYF.

This clonotype was detected ten times or more. This chain joins TRBV7-2 and TRBJ1-6; 8 positions agree with TRBD1. From germline, CDR1 is SGHTA and CDR2 FQGNSA. This CDR3 is 15 amino acids long. Trimming took 1 base from V and 10 from J; bases not matched to a gene: 6. The CDR3 bases are TGTGCCAGCAGCTTAGTGGGGACAGGAAACTCACCCCTCCACTTT. Its translation is CASSLVGTGNSPLHF.

The J gene is TRBJ2-6, the V gene TRBV28; 7 positions match TRBD2. This CDR3 has 17 residues. Per the germline V gene, CDR1 is MDHEN and CDR2 is SYDVKM. V shed 4 bases and J 4 bases; nucleotides not matched to a gene: 10. The CDR3 region has the DNA TGTGCCAGCAGTTGGGGCGGGAGTATTGGAGGGGCCAACGTCCTGACTTTC. This sequence encodes CASSWGGSIGGANVLTF. The full variable domain, in which reference TRBV28 and TRBJ2-6 provide the parts outside the CDR3, is DVKVTQSSRYLVKRTGEKVFLECVQDMDHENMFWYRQDPGLGLRLIYFSYDVKMKEKGDIPEGYSVSREKKERFSLILESASTNQTSMYLCASSWGGSIGGANVLTFGAGSRLTVL.

There are many counts of this clonotype. The V call is TRBV7-2, the J call TRBJ1-2, with unresolved D. This CDR3 has 14 amino acids. In germline, CDR1 is SGHTA, CDR2 FQGNSA. Trimming stripped 7 bases from V and 4 bases from J, with 16 bases between. Here the CDR3 DNA reads TGTGCCAGCACCACAGCGGGGATTCCCTATGGCTACACCTTC. Its translation is CASTTAGIPYGYTF.

This clonotype was seen at least ten times. The gene calls are TRBV7-8 and TRBJ2-3; 7 bases fit TRBD1. J lost 0 bases, V lost 5 bases, and 8 bases had no gene match. Germline loops: CDR1 SGHVS, CDR2 FQNEAQ. CDR3 length: 16 residues. DNA for the CDR3: TGTGCCAGCAGCCGCCGGGACAGCTTAAGCACAGATACGCAGTATTTT. Protein: CASSRRDSLSTDTQYF.

This clonotype occurred once. This sequence may be a read error, since a much larger clone differs from it by one base. The gene calls are TRBV7-2 and TRBJ2-3, with a weak D call TRBD2 (5 bases). The CDR3 runs to 15 residues. Germline CDR1 and CDR2: SGHTA and FQGNSA. In nucleotides, the CDR3 is TGTGCCAGCAGCCGATTCTCCGCTAGCACAGATTCGCAGTATTTT. Amino acids: CASSRFSASTDSQYF.

This clonotype has a count of ten or more. The rearrangement uses TRBV7-2 and TRBJ1-5; TRBD1 is a possible D gene (5 bases). The CDR3 contains 14 residues. V gave up 1 base and J gave up 11 bases, with 15 bases separating them. Germline-derived CDR1 and CDR2 are SGHTA and FQGNSA. The CDR3 nucleotides read TGTGCCAGCAGCTTAGGTGACAGCCCTAATGCCCAGCATTTT. It is translated as CASSLGDSPNAQHF.

This clonotype was seen ten or more times. The chain carries TRBV7-8 and TRBJ1-4; no reliable D call. The CDR3 runs to 15 residues. Trimming took 5 bases from V and 0 from J, leaving 10 bases between them. Per germline, CDR1 SGHVS and CDR2 FQNEAQ. The chain's CDR3 is CASSVYVTTNEKLFF. Here the CDR3 DNA reads TGTGCCAGCAGCGTTTATGTTACAACTAATGAAAAACTGTTTTTT.

This clonotype was observed a handful of times. The chain uses TRBV12-3 or TRBV12-4 and TRBJ1-5; no clear D gene. The ends were cut back, 2 bases at V and 0 bases at J, with 8 bases in the middle. This CDR3 has 15 amino acids. CDR3 sequence reads: CASSLKQLSNQPQHF. The DNA of the CDR3 is TGTGCCAGCAGTTTAAAACAGCTTAGCAATCAGCCCCAGCATTTT.

The chain carries TRBV5-5 and TRBJ2-4, with D perhaps TRBD2 (6 bases). CDR1 and CDR2 (germline): SGHKS, YYEKEE (reference sequence). The CDR3 contains 17 residues. V was shortened by 1 base and J by 6 bases, with 20 bases between the two germline ends. This CDR3 is CASSLSGGGVQGNIQYF. The CDR3, as DNA: TGTGCCAGCAGCTTGTCTGGGGGAGGCGTTCAAGGAAACATTCAGTACTTC.

In its sample, this clonotype was seen many times. This rearrangement joins TRBV11-3 to TRBJ2-2; 11 bases are a match to TRBD2. V lost 5 bases to trimming and J lost 4 bases; unmatched junction nucleotides: 9. The CDR3 is made up of 17 amino acids. Germline lookup yields CDR1 SGHNT and CDR2 YENEEA. The CDR3: CASSLTLAGGFTGELFF. In nucleotides, the CDR3 is TGTGCCAGCAGCCTCACCCTAGCGGGAGGATTCACCGGGGAGCTGTTTTTT. Full variable domain (missing parts from reference TRBV11-3 and TRBJ2-2): EAGVVQSPRYKIIEKKQPVAFWCNPISGHNTLYWYLQNLGQGPELLIRYENEEAVDDSQLPKDRFSAERLKGVDSTLKIQPAELGDSAVYLCASSLTLAGGFTGELFFGEGSRLTVL.

This clonotype has just a few counts. The chain recombines TRBV20-1 with TRBJ1-3, with D maybe TRBD1 (6 bases). CDR3 length equals 14 residues. CDR1 is DFQATT, CDR2 SNEGSKA, per germline (reference sequence). Written as DNA, the CDR3 is TGCCAAACCGGATACAGGGAATTCGGAAACACCATATATTTT. Translated: CQTGYREFGNTIYF.

Many counts were recorded for this clonotype. J is TRBJ1-1 and V is TRBV4-3; no firm D call. The V gene lost 2 bases and the J gene lost 4 bases, with 8 bases spanning the gap. The CDR3 totals 13 residues. The germline gives CDR1 LGHNA, CDR2 YSLEER. In DNA, the CDR3 is TGCGCCAGCAGCCAAAAGGCGGGCACTGAAGCTTTCTTT. It encodes CASSQKAGTEAFF.

At least ten counts were recorded for this clonotype. The chain couples TRBV11-2 to TRBJ2-3; TRBD2 aligns across 9 bases. CDR3 length: 18 amino acids. The germline V gene encodes CDR1 SGHAT and CDR2 FQNNGV. The V and J ends lost 2 bases and 0 bases, in that order; junction bases with no gene match: 9. The CDR3 spells CASSLLASGRLSTDTQYF. The DNA of the CDR3 is TGTGCCAGCAGCTTATTAGCCAGCGGGAGGCTTAGCACAGATACGCAGTATTTT.

This clonotype was seen repeatedly, ten times or more. This chain links TRBV12-3 or TRBV12-4 with TRBJ1-1; the D gene is possibly TRBD1 (6 bases). CDR3 size: 14 residues. Trimming left V 3 bases short and J 1 base short, with 9 bases between. CDR3: CASSFAGANTEAFF. CDR3 sequence (DNA): TGTGCCAGCAGTTTTGCAGGGGCGAACACTGAAGCTTTCTTT.

This clonotype showed up just a few times. Here the CDR3 DNA reads TGTGCCAGCAGTGAAGCTTGGATGGGACAGACGAACACCGGGGAGCTGTTTTTT. The encoded protein is CASSEAWMGQTNTGELFF. The rearrangement joins TRBV6-1 to TRBJ2-2, with TRBD1 matching 7 bases. Germline values: CDR1 MNHNS, CDR2 SASEGT. J lost 0 bases, V lost 0 bases, and 7 bases had no gene match. The CDR3 spans 18 residues.